This T cell receptor (beta chain) appears in the sequencing data of a study of type 1 regulatory T cells. Turning to the study itself: T-allo10 is an in vitro-generated, Tr1-enriched CD4 T cell product specific for alloantigen.

General observations from the study: Tr1 cells had a more restricted TCR repertoire than non-Tr1 cells.

A single record per CDR3 protein comes from TCRdb applying MiXCR to the reads. The sample shows 55,000 to 65,000 distinct CDR3 sequences, less than 70% of them seen only once. The germline V and J ends were trimmed by 3 bases and 9 bases, with 18 bases remaining between them. The CDR3 is made up of 14 amino acids. CDR1 is DFQATT, CDR2 SNEGSKA, per germline (reference sequence). With regard to this clonotype: Its target is unknown.

The V call is TRBV20-1, the J call TRBJ2-1; weak D call: TRBD1 (6 bases). The sequence derives from a human donor in good health. The sequenced sample was cultured non-Tr1 T cells, either the whole culture or a sorted T cell fraction (not recorded which). CDR3 in DNA: TGCAGTGCTAGTAGGGGGTACGCGGCGGTTGAGCAGTTCTTC. Translating it yields CSASRGYAAVEQFF.